The next 27 T cell receptor beta chains were all read from a single sample in a study of blood T cell repertoires in COVID-19. The protocol was immunoSEQ multiplex PCR, while the TCRdb copy is restricted to in-frame clones and leaves out a portion. The data hold about 100,000 clones, with 70% to 90% observed a single time. Sequenced material: peripheral blood. The receptors here all came from a man aged 40-50 years with active or convalescent COVID-19.

The V and J genes are TRBV21-1 and TRBJ2-7; the table's D call TRBD1 went unverified against the DNA. TRBV21-1 is a pseudogene locus. The CDR3 consists of 13 residues. CDR3 residues: CASSRALTYEQYF. The CDR3 coding sequence is TGTGCCAGCAGCAGGGCACTGACCTACGAGCAGTACTTC.

The count of this clone is one. The chain carries TRBV18 and TRBJ2-5; TRBD2 might be the D (6 bases). V shed 2 bases and J shed 2 bases, with 15 bases lying between them. Germline CDR1 and CDR2: KGHSH and LQKENI. The CDR3 runs 16 residues. The CDR3 loop reads CASSPGVGGGQETQYF. CDR3 bases: TGTGCCAGCTCACCAGGTGTGGGAGGCGGGCAAGAGACCCAGTACTTC.

The V and J genes are TRBV27 and TRBJ2-1; no clear D. V lost 5 bases to trimming and J lost 9 bases, with 20 bases between them. The CDR3 totals 15 residues. Germline lookup yields CDR1 MNHEY and CDR2 SMNVEV (reference sequence). CDR3 sequence reads: CASSLWANPSSEQFF. In DNA, the CDR3 is TGTGCCAGCAGTCTGTGGGCGAACCCTTCCTCTGAGCAGTTCTTC.

This clone was counted once. The chain combines TRBV3-1 (or the pseudogene TRBV3-2) with TRBJ2-2; 7 positions match TRBD2. J lost 3 bases, V lost 2 bases, and 12 bases had no gene match. The germline gives CDR1 LGHDT, CDR2 YNNKEL (reference sequence). The CDR3 extends over 18 amino acids. The CDR3 nucleotides are TGTGCCAGCAGCCAACCTCTGGGAGCGGGGATCCACACCGGGGAGCTGTTTTTT. It yields the protein CASSQPLGAGIHTGELFF.

The chain employs TRBV5-1 and TRBJ1-5; D is uncertain. Germline V gene sequence: CDR1 SGHRS, CDR2 YFSETQ. The CDR3 spans 13 residues. Trimming cost V 3 bases and J 11 bases, with 15 bases left between them. CDR3 sequence (DNA): TGCGCCAGCAGCTCCGGCGAGGGCGGGGCCCAGCATTTT. Protein product: CASSSGEGGAQHF.

This chain connects TRBV5-1 to TRBJ2-1; 10 nucleotides align to TRBD2. V gave up 7 bases and J gave up 7 bases; unmatched junction bases: 5. The length of the CDR3 is 13 residues. Germline CDR1 and CDR2: SGHRS and YFSETQ. The CDR3 DNA sequence: TGCGCCAGCCAATCTAGCGGGAGTAATGAGCAGTTCTTC. Protein: CASQSSGSNEQFF.

This clone appeared once. The J gene is TRBJ1-5, the V gene TRBV15, with D possibly TRBD1 on 6 matching bases. Germline V lookup: CDR1 LNHNV, CDR2 YYDKDF (reference sequence). The CDR3 extends over 15 amino acids. With 2 bases removed from V and 4 bases from J, the gap between germline ends came to 12 bases. The CDR3: CATSRSGHGNQPQHF. CDR3 nucleotides: TGTGCCACCAGCAGATCGGGACACGGTAATCAGCCCCAGCATTTT.

The genes are TRBV7-9 and TRBJ2-7; 9 bases match TRBD1. Losses at the gene ends were 5 bases for V and 6 bases for J; bases not matched to a gene: 8. The CDR3 extends over 14 amino acids. Germline CDR1 reads SEHNR; CDR2 reads FQNEAQ (reference sequence). CDR3 coding DNA: TGTGCCAGCAGCCCGGGACAGGGCTCTTTCGAGCAGTACTTC. Its protein is CASSPGQGSFEQYF. Looking up the rest from reference TRBV7-9 and TRBJ2-7 gives the full variable domain: DTGVSQNPRHKITKRGQNVTFRCDPISEHNRLYWYRQTLGQGPEFLTYFQNEAQLEKSRLLSDRFSAERPKGSFSTLEIQRTEQGDSAMYLCASSPGQGSFEQYFGPGTRLTVT.

V usage is TRBV6-5 and J usage is TRBJ2-7; D perhaps matches TRBD2 (5 bases). Germline CDR1 and CDR2: MNHEY and SVGAGI. With 0 bases removed from V and 3 bases from J, the gap between germline ends came to 12 bases. CDR3 length: 15 residues. CDR3 nucleotides: TGTGCCAGCAGTTACTCTGGGAGCGGAGTCTACGAGCAGTACTTC. As protein: CASSYSGSGVYEQYF.

This chain joins TRBV10-1 and TRBJ1-2; no definite D call. V gave up 6 bases and J gave up 2 bases, with 10 bases separating them. Germline lookup yields CDR1 WNHNN and CDR2 SYGVQD (reference sequence). The CDR3 is 13 amino acids. CDR3 sequence: CASSPEPNYGYTF. CDR3 DNA: TGCGCCAGCAGCCCCGAGCCCAACTATGGCTACACCTTC.

The chain combines TRBV6-1 with TRBJ1-2; the D is unclear. The CDR3 contains 14 residues. The germline gives CDR1 MNHNS, CDR2 SASEGT. V lost 3 bases to trimming and J lost 8 bases, with 16 bases between them. The CDR3 here is CASSDPVESGGYTF. The DNA for the CDR3 is TGTGCCAGCAGTGACCCCGTGGAGTCGGGGGGCTACACCTTC.

This chain links TRBV7-6 with TRBJ2-3, with D maybe TRBD2 (6 bases). Germline V gene data show CDR1 as SGHVS and CDR2 as FNYEAQ. This CDR3 contains 16 residues. Trimming removed 1 base at V and 3 bases at J, with 14 bases between. DNA for the CDR3: TGTGCCAGCAGCTTAGGAATGGGGAGGACAACAGATACGCAGTATTTT. As protein: CASSLGMGRTTDTQYF.

The chain joins TRBV28 to TRBJ2-7, with 10 bases fitting TRBD1. V was pared by 7 bases and J by 7 bases, with 10 bases of the junction left unmatched. Germline V gives CDR1 MDHEN, CDR2 SYDVKM. The CDR3 is 14 amino acids. The CDR3 region is CASNTGTGAGEQYF. The CDR3 nucleotides read TGTGCCAGCAACACCGGGACAGGGGCGGGGGAGCAGTACTTC.

The CDR3 reads CASRTTENTEAFF. CDR3 bases: TGTGCCAGCAGGACGACAGAGAACACTGAAGCTTTCTTT. The genes are TRBV12-3 or TRBV12-4 and TRBJ1-1; a possible D gene is TRBD1 (5 bases). V lost 6 bases to trimming and J lost 1 base, with 9 bases between them. This CDR3 comprises 13 residues.

The chain employs TRBV21-1 and TRBJ1-2; no DNA check was done on the table's D call, TRBD1. TRBV21-1 is noted as a pseudogene. There are 20 residues in the CDR3. Written as DNA, the CDR3 is TGTGCCAGCAGCTCAGGACCGACCCGGGACAGGGGAGAGAAGAGGGATGGCTACACCTTC. This codes for CASSSGPTRDRGEKRDGYTF.

The V call is TRBV9, the J call TRBJ2-2; D gene ambiguous. V gave up 2 bases and J gave up 2 bases, with 4 bases separating them. CDR3 size: 13 residues. Germline CDR1 reads SGDLS; CDR2 reads YYNGEE. CDR3 residues: CASSVRNTGELFF. In DNA, the CDR3 is TGTGCCAGCAGCGTCAGAAACACCGGGGAGCTGTTTTTT.

CDR3 in DNA: TGCGCCAGCAGCCAAGAATACGCGACAGCGACCGGGGAGCTGTTTTTT. Translated, it gives CASSQEYATATGELFF. The chain uses TRBV4-3 and TRBJ2-2; possibly TRBD1 for D (5 bases). The CDR3 sequence is 16 residues long. The V gene's germline CDR1 is LGHNA and CDR2 YSLEER. V gave up 0 bases and J gave up 5 bases, with 13 bases separating them.

This chain joins TRBV7-2 and TRBJ2-6, with a tentative D call TRBD1 (6 bases). Germline-derived CDR1 and CDR2 are SGHTA and FQGNSA. Deletions cut 4 bases from V and 3 bases from J, with 16 bases between. The CDR3 runs 17 residues. The CDR3: CASSSLQGSYGANVLTF. The CDR3 DNA sequence: TGTGCCAGCAGCTCTCTACAGGGTTCTTATGGGGCCAACGTCCTGACTTTC.

This chain uses TRBV6-5 with TRBJ2-7, with D maybe TRBD2 (6 bases). Trimming took 8 bases from V and 0 from J, leaving 14 bases between them. This CDR3 comprises 14 residues. Germline CDR1 reads MNHEY; CDR2 reads SVGAGI. The CDR3: CASSFGGSSYEQYF. The CDR3 DNA sequence: TGTGCCAGCTCCTTCGGAGGGAGCTCCTACGAGCAGTACTTC.

The chain carries TRBV24-1 and TRBJ2-7; 9 positions match TRBD2. J gave up 1 base and V 0 bases, and 12 bases lay outside the gene matches. Germline V gives CDR1 KGHDR, CDR2 SFDVKD. CDR3 length equals 19 residues. The CDR3, as DNA: TGTGCCACCAGTGATTTGAGTCCGATCGGGCGGGAGGGTTCCTACGAGCAGTACTTC. Translation gives CATSDLSPIGREGSYEQYF.

The J gene is TRBJ2-7, the V gene TRBV11-1, with D perhaps TRBD2 (5 bases). This CDR3 has 15 amino acids. Trimming left V 5 bases short and J 3 bases short, with 17 bases between. Germline V lookup: CDR1 SGHAT, CDR2 FQDESV (reference sequence). This CDR3 reads CASSLPGKTNYEQYF. CDR3 DNA: TGTGCCAGCAGCCTCCCGGGTAAGACTAACTACGAGCAGTACTTC.

This clone was seen just once. The chain uses TRBV6-5 and TRBJ1-6; TRBD1 might be the D (5 bases). The germline CDR1 and CDR2 sequences are MNHEY and SVGAGI. V was pared by 5 bases and J by 8 bases, with 13 bases between. The CDR3 sequence is 14 residues long. DNA of the CDR3: TGTGCCAGCAGTCCGGGACTCCTGGATTCACCCCTCCACTTT. This codes for CASSPGLLDSPLHF.

The V gene is TRBV4-1, the J gene TRBJ1-3, with D possibly TRBD1 on 5 matching bases. The CDR3 totals 16 residues. V lost 1 base to trimming and J lost 5 bases, with 15 bases between them. Germline CDR1 is MGHRA and CDR2 is YSYEKL. The chain's CDR3 is CASSQVIPGIRNTIYF. CDR3 bases: TGCGCCAGCAGCCAAGTGATTCCAGGGATACGAAACACCATATATTTT.

This clone was found once. This rearrangement joins TRBV5-8 to TRBJ2-7; D gene ambiguous. Trimming took 1 base from V and 3 from J, leaving 8 bases between them. The CDR3 length is 13 residues. In germline, CDR1 is SGHTS, CDR2 YDEGEE. This CDR3 reads CASSLFQNYEQYF. CDR3 sequence (DNA): TGTGCCAGCAGCTTGTTCCAGAACTACGAGCAGTACTTC.

The V gene is TRBV5-1, the J gene TRBJ1-2; D ambiguous. Trimming left V 5 bases short and J 6 bases short, with 14 bases between. The CDR3 totals 13 residues. CDR1 is SGHRS and CDR2 is YFSETQ in the germline V gene. The CDR3 DNA follows: TGCGCCAGCAGTGGGTCAGGAACCCATGGCTACACCTTC. It yields the protein CASSGSGTHGYTF.

This clone has a single count. The CDR3 is CASSLIFSGLETQYF. The CDR3 nucleotides are TGTGCCAGCAGCTTGATTTTCTCAGGGCTGGAGACCCAGTACTTC. V gene TRBV5-6 combines with J gene TRBJ2-5, with D perhaps matching TRBD1 (5 bases). This CDR3 comprises 15 residues. V was pared by 1 base and J by 5 bases, with 15 bases between. Germline V CDR1 and CDR2: SGHDT, YYEEEE.

This clone has more than one count but fewer than ten. This chain joins TRBV7-2 and TRBJ2-5, with TRBD1 as a possible D gene (6 bases). Between the trimmed V and J ends, which lost 3 bases and 10 bases, there was a span of 12 bases. Germline assignment: CDR1 SGHTA and CDR2 FQGNSA. CDR3 size: 12 residues. The DNA of the CDR3 is TGTGCCAGCAGCTTCAGCAGGGGAAACCAGTACTTC. Its protein is CASSFSRGNQYF.